The following is a TCR beta chain sequence with its context. Its antigen is currently unknown. V was trimmed by 0 bases and J by 7 bases, leaving 13 bases between them. CDR3 size: 15 residues. The V gene's germline CDR1 is SGHRS and CDR2 YFSETQ. The record originates from a study of OX40 agonist ivuxolimab in advanced cancers. Study context: Three individuals attained partial responses, comprising one hepatocellular carcinoma case and two cutaneous melanoma cases.

Study-level results: With doses of 0.1-3.0 mg/kg, partial responders showed among the lowest clonal expansion.

Clones were sequenced by immunoSEQ multiplex PCR, and TCRdb holds only the in-frame ones, with some missing. The repertoire holds about 93,000 clones, with under 95% as singletons. The input for sequencing was CD4+ or CD8+ T cells sorted from blood, taken in a trial of the OX40 agonist ivuxolimab. The genes are TRBV5-1 and TRBJ1-4, with no clear D. The receptor comes from an adult with an advanced solid tumor such as melanoma, head and neck, liver or kidney cancer. CDR3: CASSLEGYRAEKLFF. In DNA form, the CDR3 reads TGCGCCAGCAGCTTGGAAGGGTATCGGGCTGAAAAACTGTTTTTT.